Below, one T cell receptor beta chain is given with its context. Its antigen is not known. Unique molecular identifiers (one per individual cDNA molecule) were attached. TCRdb redid the calling of the 5' RACE reads with MiXCR, one entry per CDR3 protein. The sample lists tens of thousands of distinct CDR3 sequences; about 12% were seen once. These data originate in a study of early T cells in non-severe SARS-CoV-2 infection. Across the study: Bulk RNA isolated from unsorted whole blood underwent sequencing; chains were not paired.

General study findings and limits: Anti-spike CD8 responses were favored by VDJdb matching, which missed private and CD4 specificities.

The V and J ends lost 4 bases and 5 bases, in that order; junction bases with no gene match: 11. Germline V lookup: CDR1 SGHTS, CDR2 YDEGEE. The CDR3 is made up of 15 amino acids. The TCR was taken from an adult who was a healthcare worker with PCR-confirmed SARS-CoV-2 infection or an uninfected control (not recorded which). The donor label of this sample is uncertain. This sequence joins TRBV5-8 and TRBJ2-5; 7 bases match TRBD1. Specimen: whole blood, collected at baseline. CDR3 coding DNA: TGTGCCAGCAGCCCGCGCTTGACAGGGTTGGAGACCCAGTACTTC. It is translated as CASSPRLTGLETQYF.